This entry describes one T cell receptor (beta chain). In its sample, this clonotype comes out as medium-sized (0.01 to 0.1%). It has no known antigen specificity. No per-base quality is available; no much larger clone lies one base away. The data originate from a study of human T cells and chemical hapten exposure (dated by TCRdb to about 2021). Regarding the study in general: For sensitization, 2% DPC in acetone was applied to an approximately 2 cm by approximately 2 cm area of upper inner arm skin. Throughout the roughly 24-week study period, patients were also given weekly therapeutic DPC doses on the scalp. Patch testing was done on the upper back using Finn chambers containing 0.01% DPC, and results were scored after 6 days according to International Contact Dermatitis Research Group standards. Alopecia areata with under or over 50% scalp involvement, alopecia totalis and alopecia universalis were represented in the patient cohort, which was mostly female. Libraries were pooled for sequencing, and variation in per-sample TCR yields was attributed mainly to small differences in library volumes within the pool. Peripheral blood TCR repertoire changes were tracked in vivo in alopecia patients during primary and secondary sensitization to the hapten diphenylcyclopropenone (DPC). Patient blood was sampled pre-sensitization (week 0) and at 2, 6 and about 24 weeks after DPC sensitization. Under 30 alopecia patients gave blood for TCR sequencing at one to four time points (pre-sensitization, 2, 6 and 24 weeks).

Libraries were made using RACE. Sequencing used a NextSeq 500. During library preparation, unique molecular identifiers were attached to individual cDNA molecules so that TCRs could be counted in a quantitative, reproducible way. From each blood RNA sample, both TCR alpha and TCR beta chains were sequenced. As for the original processing: Samples had a median of about 90,000 TCRs, with a range from roughly 23,224 to 750,000. V, J and CDR3 annotation of the TCR reads was performed with the Decombinator software suite. Every sample was subsampled to the same number of TCRs (28,000) for the PS versus PT1 abundance plots. Expanded TCRs were defined as absent before sensitization and observed at least eight times at the 2-week time point. TCRdb reprocessed the public reads (quality trimming at Q25 with fastp, clone calling with MiXCR) and kept in-frame beta chains. One record per CDR3 amino acid sequence lists the most common genes and DNA. These V and J calls rely on TCRdb rather than the paper's analysis. Within this sample are under 100,000 distinct CDR3 sequences, with 10% of them counted one time only. About 5% of the sample is taken by the ten largest.

Overall study results and their limits: Significantly more large CDR3 similarity clusters were formed by expanded TCRs than by pre-sensitization or healthy control sets, consistent with antigen-driven responses. After repeated subsampling, the strength of the expansion versus patch-test correlation and the threshold at which it became significant changed. No change with DPC sensitization was found in the number of TCRs above 1 in 1000 frequency, and no evidence of global repertoire structure alterations was found. Patch test score correlated positively with the number of PT1 expanded TCRs, reaching significance at thresholds 8, 16 and 32 but not at 4. Because all patients had alopecia, a presumed autoimmune disease, the immune response of the patients might differ from that of healthy individuals.

The sample's time point, from its label and the paper: patch test 2, 6 weeks after DPC sensitization. The treatment or condition label for this specimen denotes: therapeutic diphenylcyclopropenone sensitization with weekly scalp DPC. Blood at each patch-test visit was drawn before the patch test was applied. Patients were considered eligible if aged 18 to 70, diagnosed with alopecia and deemed suitable for DPC therapy, and patients were excluded if pregnant. Unfractionated whole blood was collected in Tempus Blood RNA tubes, and total RNA was extracted from that blood. From the germline V gene, CDR1 is KGHSH and CDR2 is LQKENI. From the cysteine up to the phenylalanine, the CDR3 has a length of 15 residues. Here the CDR3 DNA is all that survives: 45 bases in frame from base 1. V is cut by 4 bases and J by 0 bases, and the space between the germline ends is 9 bases.

Recombination linked TRBV18 to TRBJ1-4; TRBD1 might be the D gene, on 6 matching bases. This receptor was taken from a woman between 45 and 65 years old with alopecia areata. Some clones in this sample may be carry-over from other donors' samples. The material was whole blood, obtained in connection with sensitization to the hapten diphenylcyclopropenone (DPC). The CDR3 region reads CASSLRQATNEKLFF. The DNA sequence reads TGTGCCAGCTCACTCCGACAGGCAACTAATGAAAAACTGTTTTTT.